This TCR beta chain derives from a study of T cells in Graves' hyperthyroidism and ophthalmopathy. Study results and limitations: Blood shared most expanded thyroid clonotypes above 0.001.

Patients with ophthalmopathy all had a Clinical Activity Score of at least 3, a NOSPECS grade of at least 4 and duration under 3 months. Not enrolled were patients with uncontrolled infection, other autoimmune disease, pregnancy or lactation. This CDR3 region has 13 residues. Germline CDR1 is MNHEY and CDR2 is SVGEGT. The V and J ends lost 5 bases and 5 bases, in that order; junction bases with no gene match: 4. Using RNA transcripts as the source, TCR beta CDR3 regions were amplified. The HTBI set primed first-round TCR CDR3 RT-PCR. Each CDR3 protein gets one entry after TCRdb re-called the multiplex PCR reads with MiXCR. The data show about 410,000 distinct CDR3 sequences, with approximately 14% seen just once and around 19% held by the top ten. As for this clonotype: Its antigen is undetermined. A much larger clone is a single base away; this may be a read error.

The gene calls are TRBV6-2 or TRBV6-3 and TRBJ2-7, with 9 positions matching TRBD1. Material: blood. This clonotype was obtained from a woman in her thirties with Graves' ophthalmopathy. CDR3 nucleotide sequence: TGTGCCAGCAGTGCAAGGACAGGGGACGAGCAGTACTTC. Protein sequence: CASSARTGDEQYF.